This is a list of T cell receptor beta chains from one sample in a study of cytomegalovirus exposure and HLA in healthy donors. This table comes from immunoSEQ multiplex PCR, and its TCRdb copy is limited to in-frame clones, with some not included. Of 150,000 to 200,000 clones listed, roughly 77% were seen once; the top ten hold roughly 1.5%. The source material was PBMCs. These TCRs come from a woman aged 45-60 years in good health and CMV-seronegative. The CDR3 runs from the conserved cysteine through the conserved F or W. The D gene is left open where the match is weak. Not every row has a clone size; where given, it reads once, few, many or a size class.

CDR3 protein: CASRFRGSNYGYTF; CDR3 DNA: TGTGCCAGCAGATTCAGGGGGTCTAACTATGGCTACACCTTC; J gene: TRBJ1-2; V gene: TRBV2; clone size: NA; D gene: TRBD1
CDR3 protein: CASSPGGISNQPQHF; CDR3 DNA: TGTGCCAGCTCACCAGGGGGGATTAGCAATCAGCCCCAGCATTTT; J gene: TRBJ1-5; V gene: TRBV18; clone size: NA; D gene: NA
CDR3 protein: CASKGNTDTQYF; CDR3 DNA: TGTGCCAGCAAGGGGAACACAGATACGCAGTATTTT; J gene: TRBJ2-3; V gene: TRBV5-4; clone size: NA; D gene: NA
CDR3 protein: CASSLRFTGADAVRTEAFF; CDR3 DNA: TGCGCCAGCAGTCTAAGATTCACAGGGGCGGACGCGGTAAGGACTGAAGCTTTCTTT; J gene: TRBJ1-1; V gene: TRBV23-1; clone size: NA; D gene: TRBD1
CDR3 protein: CASSSPLQGAKTQYF; CDR3 DNA: TGTGCCAGCAGTTCTCCTCTACAGGGGGCAAAGACCCAGTACTTC; J gene: TRBJ2-5; V gene: TRBV27; clone size: NA; D gene: TRBD1
CDR3 protein: CASRPGWGRLTNEKLFF; CDR3 DNA: TGTGCCAGCAGGCCAGGTTGGGGGCGACTAACTAATGAAAAACTGTTTTTT; J gene: TRBJ1-4; V gene: TRBV11-2; clone size: NA; D gene: NA
CDR3 protein: CASSLAGVTSEQYF; CDR3 DNA: TGTGCCAGCAGTCTAGCGGGAGTCACTTCCGAGCAGTACTTC; J gene: TRBJ2-7; V gene: TRBV5-6; clone size: NA; D gene: TRBD2
CDR3 protein: CATSGTGMVGSGANVLTF; CDR3 DNA: TGTGCCACCAGTGGGACAGGGATGGTCGGCTCTGGGGCCAACGTCCTGACTTTC; J gene: TRBJ2-6; V gene: TRBV15; clone size: NA; D gene: TRBD1
CDR3 protein: CASSLTANYGYTF; CDR3 DNA: TGTGCCAGCAGTTTGACAGCGAACTATGGCTACACCTTC; J gene: TRBJ1-2; V gene: TRBV27; clone size: NA; D gene: NA
CDR3 protein: CASSYSGTGISEAFF; CDR3 DNA: TGTGCCAGCAGTTACTCGGGGACAGGGATCTCTGAAGCTTTCTTT; J gene: TRBJ1-1; V gene: TRBV6-5; clone size: NA; D gene: TRBD1
CDR3 protein: CASSEFGTPYNEQFF; CDR3 DNA: TGTGCCAGCAGTGAATTTGGGACACCCTACAATGAGCAGTTCTTC; J gene: TRBJ2-1; V gene: TRBV25-1; clone size: NA; D gene: NA
CDR3 protein: CASRSRGGESHYGYTF; CDR3 DNA: TGTGCCAGCAGATCCAGAGGGGGGGAGTCGCACTATGGCTACACCTTC; J gene: TRBJ1-2; V gene: TRBV27; clone size: NA; D gene: NA
CDR3 protein: CASSFSGQGRDYEQYF; CDR3 DNA: TGTGCCAGCAGCTTCTCCGGACAGGGAAGAGACTACGAGCAGTACTTC; J gene: TRBJ2-7; V gene: TRBV5-6; clone size: NA; D gene: TRBD1
CDR3 protein: CASSITGTGEYSYNEQFF; CDR3 DNA: TGCGCCAGCAGTATCACCGGGACAGGGGAATACAGTTACAATGAGCAGTTCTTC; J gene: TRBJ2-1; V gene: TRBV10-1; clone size: NA; D gene: TRBD1
CDR3 protein: CASSFSQGHEQYF; CDR3 DNA: TGTGCCAGCAGCTTTAGCCAGGGCCACGAGCAGTACTTC; J gene: TRBJ2-7; V gene: TRBV7-3; clone size: NA; D gene: NA
CDR3 protein: CASSLQGRWAGEQYF; CDR3 DNA: TGTGCCAGCAGTTTGCAGGGGCGGTGGGCCGGCGAGCAGTACTTC; J gene: TRBJ2-7; V gene: TRBV28; clone size: NA; D gene: NA
CDR3 protein: CASSPGRGSTEAFF; CDR3 DNA: TGTGCCAGCTCACCAGGCAGGGGGAGCACTGAAGCTTTCTTT; J gene: TRBJ1-1; V gene: TRBV18; clone size: few; D gene: TRBD1
CDR3 protein: CASSSGQGTGELFF; CDR3 DNA: TGTGCCAGTAGTTCCGGACAGGGCACCGGGGAGCTGTTTTTT; J gene: TRBJ2-2; V gene: TRBV19; clone size: NA; D gene: TRBD1
CDR3 protein: CASSHPGATGQNSPLHF; CDR3 DNA: TGTGCCAGCAGCCATCCGGGAGCGACAGGGCAGAATTCACCCCTCCACTTT; J gene: TRBJ1-6; V gene: TRBV7-2; clone size: NA; D gene: TRBD1
CDR3 protein: CSVTTGAGAQAGGYTF; CDR3 DNA: TGCAGCGTGACGACCGGGGCAGGGGCACAGGCGGGTGGCTACACCTTC; J gene: TRBJ1-2; V gene: TRBV29-1; clone size: NA; D gene: NA
CDR3 protein: CASSLSWQGNQPQHF; CDR3 DNA: TGTGCCAGCAGTTTAAGCTGGCAGGGCAATCAGCCCCAGCATTTT; J gene: TRBJ1-5; V gene: TRBV27; clone size: NA; D gene: NA
CDR3 protein: CASRMTGGGPQYF; CDR3 DNA: TGTGCCAGCAGGATGACAGGGGGCGGGCCGCAGTACTTC; J gene: TRBJ2-7; V gene: TRBV7-2; clone size: few; D gene: TRBD1
CDR3 protein: CASSQDPRGLGGYTF; CDR3 DNA: TGTGCCAGCAGCCAAGATCCCAGGGGTCTTGGTGGCTACACCTTC; J gene: TRBJ1-2; V gene: TRBV14; clone size: few; D gene: NA
CDR3 protein: CSVHYGRGDTGELFF; CDR3 DNA: TGCAGCGTTCACTATGGACGGGGGGACACCGGGGAGCTGTTTTTT; J gene: TRBJ2-2; V gene: TRBV29-1; clone size: NA; D gene: TRBD2
CDR3 protein: CSSTYGRGPQHF; CDR3 DNA: TGTTCCAGCACCTACGGACGGGGGCCCCAGCATTTT; J gene: TRBJ1-5; V gene: TRBV7-9; clone size: NA; D gene: NA
CDR3 protein: CASSLDRGHTEAFF; CDR3 DNA: TGCGCCAGCAGCTTGGACAGGGGGCACACTGAAGCTTTCTTT; J gene: TRBJ1-1; V gene: TRBV5-1; clone size: NA; D gene: TRBD1
CDR3 protein: CASSPDRLQPQHF; CDR3 DNA: TGTGCCAGTAGTCCGGACAGGCTTCAGCCCCAGCATTTT; J gene: TRBJ1-5; V gene: TRBV19; clone size: NA; D gene: TRBD1
CDR3 protein: CASSSQGIAKNIQYF; CDR3 DNA: TGTGCCAGCAGTTCCCAGGGTATAGCCAAAAACATTCAGTACTTC; J gene: TRBJ2-4; V gene: TRBV28; clone size: NA; D gene: NA
CDR3 protein: CASSLGTSGKPNTGELFF; CDR3 DNA: TGCGCCAGCAGCTTGGGGACTAGCGGAAAGCCGAACACCGGGGAGCTGTTTTTT; J gene: TRBJ2-2; V gene: TRBV5-1; clone size: NA; D gene: TRBD2
CDR3 protein: CASSLNSQPETQYF; CDR3 DNA: TGCGCCAGCAGCTTGAATAGCCAGCCCGAGACCCAGTACTTC; J gene: TRBJ2-5; V gene: TRBV5-1; clone size: NA; D gene: NA
CDR3 protein: CASSVGGTEAFF; CDR3 DNA: TGTGCCAGCAGCGTAGGAGGCACTGAAGCTTTCTTT; J gene: TRBJ1-1; V gene: TRBV7-6; clone size: NA; D gene: NA
CDR3 protein: CASSGQVSYEQYF; CDR3 DNA: TGTGCCAGCAGTGGACAGGTCTCCTACGAGCAGTACTTC; J gene: TRBJ2-7; V gene: TRBV5-8; clone size: NA; D gene: TRBD1
CDR3 protein: CASSILTGGSGANVLTF; CDR3 DNA: TGCGCCAGCAGCATACTGACAGGGGGAAGTGGGGCCAACGTCCTGACTTTC; J gene: TRBJ2-6; V gene: TRBV5-1; clone size: NA; D gene: TRBD1
CDR3 protein: CASSSTTVPLGSQPQHF; CDR3 DNA: TGTGCCAGCAGTTCGACGACAGTACCTTTAGGATCTCAGCCCCAGCATTTT; J gene: TRBJ1-5; V gene: TRBV27; clone size: once; D gene: NA